This T cell receptor beta chain comes out of a study of blood T cells in healthy people across ages. Study-wide findings and caveats: The authors considered diversity estimates from one million T cells to be underestimates. It was not possible, with unsorted PBMCs, to conclusively compare naive and antigen-experienced cells.

Losses at the gene ends were 5 bases for V and 5 bases for J; bases not matched to a gene: 9. The length of the CDR3 is 16 residues. Looked up from germline, CDR1 is SGHVS and CDR2 is FNYEAQ. A second PCR, run for about 6 to 11 cycles, used a sample-barcoded 5' primer plus a J-beta primer mix. Each of the cDNA molecules was tagged by a template-switch adaptor with 12 random nucleotides. MiXCR, run by TCRdb on the 5' RACE reads, gives a single entry per CDR3 protein. The sample holds 450,000 to 700,000 distinct CDR3 sequences; roughly a quarter are singletons and the top ten take under 20%. This clonotype turned up a few times. Its antigen is as yet unknown.

The receptor comes from a woman in her 70s in good health. This chain uses TRBV7-6 with TRBJ1-6; 7 nucleotides align to TRBD1. The specimen sequenced was blood. CDR3 protein: CASSKSTGNHNSPLHF. CDR3 coding DNA: TGTGCCAGCAGCAAATCGACAGGGAACCATAATTCACCCCTCCACTTT.